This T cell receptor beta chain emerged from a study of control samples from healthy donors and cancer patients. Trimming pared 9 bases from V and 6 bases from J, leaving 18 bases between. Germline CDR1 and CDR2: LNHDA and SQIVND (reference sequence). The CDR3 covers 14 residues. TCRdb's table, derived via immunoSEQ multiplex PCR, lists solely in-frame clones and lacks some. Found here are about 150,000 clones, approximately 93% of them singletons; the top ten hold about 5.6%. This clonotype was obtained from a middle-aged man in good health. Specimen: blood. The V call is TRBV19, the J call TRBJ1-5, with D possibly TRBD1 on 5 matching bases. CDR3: CASAPSWGGQPQHF. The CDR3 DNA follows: TGTGCCAGCGCGCCCTCCTGGGGGGGTCAGCCCCAGCATTTT. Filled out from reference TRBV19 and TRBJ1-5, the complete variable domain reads DGGITQSPKYLFRKEGQNVTLSCEQNLNHDAMYWYRQDPGQGLRLIYYSQIVNDFQKGDIAEGYSVSREKKESFPLTVTSAQKNPTAFYLCASAPSWGGQPQHFGDGTRLSIL.